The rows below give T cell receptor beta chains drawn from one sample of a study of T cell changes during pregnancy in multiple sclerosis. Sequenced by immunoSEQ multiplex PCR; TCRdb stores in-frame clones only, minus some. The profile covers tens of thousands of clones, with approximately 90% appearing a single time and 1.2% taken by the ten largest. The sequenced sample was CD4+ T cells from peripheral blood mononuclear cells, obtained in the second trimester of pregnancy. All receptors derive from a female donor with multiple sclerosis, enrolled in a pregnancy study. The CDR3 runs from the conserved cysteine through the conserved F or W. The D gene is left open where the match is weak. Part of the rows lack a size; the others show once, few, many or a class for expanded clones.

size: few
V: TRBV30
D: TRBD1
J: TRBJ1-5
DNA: TGTGCCTGGAGCATTACTCGGGACAGAGATCAGCCCCAGCATTTT
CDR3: CAWSITRDRDQPQHF

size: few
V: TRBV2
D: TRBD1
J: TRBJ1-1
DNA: TGTGCCAGCAGCGAACAGGGGTGGGTGAACACTGAAGCTTTCTTT
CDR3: CASSEQGWVNTEAFF

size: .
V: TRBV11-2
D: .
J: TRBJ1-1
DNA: TGTGCCAGCAGCGAGGGGGTCGGGTTTGCAGCTTTCTTT
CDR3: CASSEGVGFAAFF

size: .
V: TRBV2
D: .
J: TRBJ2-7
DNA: TGTGCCAGCAGTTGGACTATCGAGCAGTACTTC
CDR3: CASSWTIEQYF

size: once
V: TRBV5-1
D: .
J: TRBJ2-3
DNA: TGCGCCAGCAGCTTGGTTTCGGGGGATACGCAGTATTTT
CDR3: CASSLVSGDTQYF

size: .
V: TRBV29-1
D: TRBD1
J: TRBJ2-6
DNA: TGCAGCGTCAGTAGGGACAGGGGCTCTGGGGCCAACGTCCTGACTTTC
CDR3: CSVSRDRGSGANVLTF

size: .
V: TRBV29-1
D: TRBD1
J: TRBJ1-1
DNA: TGCATTTGCCGACAGGGGGGCCGGAAGACTGAAGCTTTCTTT
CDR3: CICRQGGRKTEAFF

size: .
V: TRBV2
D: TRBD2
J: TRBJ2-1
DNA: TGTGCCAGCAGTGGAAGGACTAGCGGGAGCTCCTACAATGAGCAGTTCTTC
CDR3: CASSGRTSGSSYNEQFF

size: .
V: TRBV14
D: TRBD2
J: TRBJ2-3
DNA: TGTGCCAGCAGCCAATTCTTCTGGACTAGCGGGAGTCGCACAGATACGCAGTATTTT
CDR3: CASSQFFWTSGSRTDTQYF

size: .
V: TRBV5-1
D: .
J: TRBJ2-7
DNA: TGCGCCAGCAGCCACACCGGGACATCCTCGGACGAGCAGTACTTC
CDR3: CASSHTGTSSDEQYF

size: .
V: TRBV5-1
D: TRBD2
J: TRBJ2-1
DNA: TGCGCCAGCAGCTCGTCGACTAGCGGGCTTTCCTACAATGAGCAGTTCTTC
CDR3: CASSSSTSGLSYNEQFF

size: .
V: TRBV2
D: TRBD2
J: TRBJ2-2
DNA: TGTGCCAGCATAGTCGGAACTAGCGGGATCACCGGGGAGCTGTTTTTT
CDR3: CASIVGTSGITGELFF

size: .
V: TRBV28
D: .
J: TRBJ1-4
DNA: TGTGCCAGCAAGGGGAATGAAAAACTGTTTTTT
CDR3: CASKGNEKLFF

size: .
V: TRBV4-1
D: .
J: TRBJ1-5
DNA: TGCGCCAGCAGCCAAGTTCTGGCGCCCCCGCCGCCACCGGGTCAGCCCCAGCATTTT
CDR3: CASSQVLAPPPPPGQPQHF

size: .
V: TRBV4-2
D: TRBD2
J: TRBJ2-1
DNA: TGTGCCAGCAGCCAGGTCGGGACTAGCGGTCTCAGGGAGCAGTTCTTC
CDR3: CASSQVGTSGLREQFF

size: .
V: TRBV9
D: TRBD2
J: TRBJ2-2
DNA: TGTGCCAGCAGCGAACTAGCGGGAGGCACCGGGGAGCTGTTTTTT
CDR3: CASSELAGGTGELFF

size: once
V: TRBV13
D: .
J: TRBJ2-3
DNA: TGTGCCAGCAGCTTCACCCACGGAGATACGCAGTATTTT
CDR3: CASSFTHGDTQYF

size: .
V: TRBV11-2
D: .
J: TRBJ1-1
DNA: TGTGCCAGCAGGAGGGAGGCGTCAGGGTCCTTGAACACTGAAGCTTTCTTT
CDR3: CASRREASGSLNTEAFF

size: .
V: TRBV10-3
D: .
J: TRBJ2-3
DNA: TGTGCCATCAGCGAACAGGGTACTAGCACAGATACGCAGTATTTT
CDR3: CAISEQGTSTDTQYF

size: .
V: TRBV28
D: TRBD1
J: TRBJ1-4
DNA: TGTGCCAGCAGTTTGACGACCGGACAGGGGGCATCGGGTGAAAAACTGTTTTTT
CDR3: CASSLTTGQGASGEKLFF

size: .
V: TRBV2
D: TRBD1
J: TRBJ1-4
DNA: TGTGCCAGCAGTCACCCCGGGACAGGGAATGAAAAACTGTTTTTT
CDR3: CASSHPGTGNEKLFF

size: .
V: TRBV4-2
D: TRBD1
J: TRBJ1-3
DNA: TGTGCCAGCAGCCAAGCCTGGACAGGGAAAAGAAACACCATATATTTT
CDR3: CASSQAWTGKRNTIYF

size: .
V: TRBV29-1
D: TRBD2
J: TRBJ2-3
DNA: TGCAGCGTTGATAAGACTAGCGGGAGGGCCGGGTCGAGCTCAGATACGCAGTATTTT
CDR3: CSVDKTSGRAGSSSDTQYF

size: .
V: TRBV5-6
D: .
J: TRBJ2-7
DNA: TGTGCCAGCAGACGGGATAACTACGAGCAGTACTTC
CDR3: CASRRDNYEQYF